The 14 T cell receptor beta chains listed next were all sequenced from one sample in a study of cytomegalovirus exposure and HLA in healthy donors. The PCR had 60 Vbeta and 13 Jbeta primers. Using immunoSEQ multiplex PCR, the repertoire was profiled, and TCRdb retains in-frame clones only, with some absent. The sample records about 120,000 clones, 60% to 80% being singletons. Sequencing was carried out using PBMCs. Receptor source: a human donor in good health.

V and J are TRBV4-1 and TRBJ2-1; maybe TRBD2 (6 bases). Germline CDR1 is MGHRA and CDR2 is YSYEKL. This CDR3 has 14 amino acids. V lost 1 base and J lost 7, with 11 bases in between. The DNA of the CDR3 is TGCGCCAGCAGCCAAGTTTCGGGAGTAAATGAGCAGTTCTTC. It is translated as CASSQVSGVNEQFF.

This clone was picked up a small number of times. The DNA of the CDR3 is TGTGCCAGCTCACCCAGCGGGAGCTCCTACAATGAGCAGTTCTTC. This codes for CASSPSGSSYNEQFF. V is TRBV18 and J is TRBJ2-1; 8 positions match TRBD2. The CDR3 is made up of 15 amino acids. Per germline, CDR1 KGHSH and CDR2 LQKENI. With 3 bases clipped from V and 0 bases from J, the junction kept 1 base outside the gene matches.

This rearrangement joins TRBV28 to TRBJ1-1; a possible D gene is TRBD1 (5 bases). Germline CDR1 reads MDHEN; CDR2 reads SYDVKM. V lost 4 bases and J lost 2, with 17 bases in between. The CDR3 is made up of 16 amino acids. The CDR3 coding sequence is TGTGCCAGCAGTTCCCCAGGCTCTAGGGGCAACACTGAAGCTTTCTTT. Translated, it gives CASSSPGSRGNTEAFF.

The table lists this clone with a count of one. The rearrangement uses TRBV7-6 and TRBJ2-5, with 7 bases identical to TRBD1. CDR3 length: 16 residues. Germline CDR1 SGHVS, CDR2 FNYEAQ. Losses at the gene ends were 5 bases for V and 3 bases for J; bases not matched to a gene: 12. CDR3 in DNA: TGTGCCAGCAGCCCACGACCCTATGACAGGGAAGAGACCCAGTACTTC. Its protein is CASSPRPYDREETQYF.

V and J are TRBV5-8 and TRBJ1-5; a possible D gene is TRBD1 (6 bases). The germline CDR1 and CDR2 sequences are SGHTS and YDEGEE. V was cut by 0 bases and J by 0 bases, with 7 bases left in between. The CDR3 runs to 15 residues. The CDR3 bases are TGTGCCAGCAGCTTGGTCAGGGGTAGCAATCAGCCCCAGCATTTT. The encoded protein is CASSLVRGSNQPQHF.

This rearrangement joins TRBV12-5 to TRBJ1-1; 7 bases fit TRBD1. The germline CDR1 and CDR2 sequences are LGHNT and FRNRAP. This CDR3 is 16 amino acids long. The J segment lost 5 bases and the V segment lost 7 bases, leaving 16 bases of the junction unmatched. CDR3 sequence (DNA): TGTGCTAGTGTTACACTTCACAGGGGAGGTTATACTGAAGCTTTCTTT. Residues: CASVTLHRGGYTEAFF. The complete variable domain, with remaining parts taken from reference TRBV12-5 and TRBJ1-1, reads DARVTQTPRHKVTEMGQEVTMRCQPILGHNTVFWYRQTMMQGLELLAYFRNRAPLDDSGMPKDRFSAEMPDATLATLKIQPSEPRDSAVYFCASVTLHRGGYTEAFFGQGTRLTVV.

This clone was observed a few times. The chain employs TRBV19 and TRBJ1-5; D gene unclear. In germline, CDR1 is LNHDA, CDR2 SQIVND (reference sequence). The CDR3 is 14 residues long. V lost 0 bases to trimming and J lost 4 bases, with 7 bases between them. CDR3 coding DNA: TGTGCCAGTAGTATAGATACGCGGAATCAGCCCCAGCATTTT. Translated, it gives CASSIDTRNQPQHF.

The V call is TRBV2, the J call TRBJ2-7; 8 positions match TRBD2. The junction had 7 bases not matched to a gene; V was cut back by 4 bases and J by 5 bases. CDR3 length equals 14 residues. Germline assignment: CDR1 SNHLY and CDR2 FYNNEI. The CDR3 region has the DNA TGTGCCAGCAGTGGGCCCGGACTAGCCAACGAGCAGTACTTC. It yields the protein CASSGPGLANEQYF.

The table lists this clone with a count of one. The chain links TRBV7-3 to TRBJ2-5, with 7 bases aligning to TRBD1. Per germline, CDR1 SGHTA and CDR2 FQGTGA. Unmatched junction bases numbered 4, after V lost 5 bases and J lost 4 bases. This CDR3 is 13 amino acids long. CDR3 DNA sequence: TGTGCCAGCAGCCCGACAGGGACAGAGACCCAGTACTTC. Its protein is CASSPTGTETQYF.

The rearrangement links TRBV7-7 to TRBJ2-1; D is perhaps TRBD1 (6 bases). Germline values: CDR1 SSHAT, CDR2 FNYEAQ (reference sequence). CDR3 length equals 14 residues. Trimming removed 5 bases at V and 12 bases at J, with 20 bases between. The CDR3 here is CASSPSTGQGGQFF. CDR3 nucleotide sequence: TGTGCCAGCAGCCCGTCGACAGGCCAAGGTGGGCAGTTCTTC. Supplemented by reference TRBV7-7 and TRBJ2-1, the full variable domain reads GAGVSQSPRYKVTKRGQDVTLRCDPISSHATLYWYQQALGQGPEFLTYFNYEAQPDKSGLPSDRFSAERPEGSISTLTIQRTEQRDSAMYRCASSPSTGQGGQFFGPGTRLTVL.

This chain joins TRBV28 and TRBJ2-1; TRBD1 aligns across 10 bases. Per the germline V gene, CDR1 is MDHEN and CDR2 is SYDVKM. This CDR3 contains 16 residues. The ends lost 6 bases at V and 4 bases at J; junction bases unmatched: 9. Here the CDR3 DNA reads TGTGCCAGCAGCCCACCCCGGGACAGGGGATACAATGAGCAGTTCTTC. Translation gives CASSPPRDRGYNEQFF.

The genes are TRBV29-1 and TRBJ2-3; D is possibly TRBD2 (6 bases). Germline CDR1 reads SQVTM; CDR2 reads ANQGSEA. Deletions cut 8 bases from V and 2 bases from J, with 23 bases between. The CDR3 runs 16 residues. The DNA for the CDR3 is TGCAGCTGCCGTAGGGGACTTGCTCGGAACACAGATACGCAGTATTTT. It specifies CSCRRGLARNTDTQYF.

This clone was recorded a few times. The gene calls are TRBV19 and TRBJ2-7, with 9 bases aligning to TRBD1. Germline V gives CDR1 LNHDA, CDR2 SQIVND (reference sequence). The CDR3 has 13 residues. V lost 10 bases and J lost 4; bases outside the gene matches: 8. The CDR3 nucleotides read TGTGCCACCGGGACAGGGCGAGGGTACGAGCAGTACTTC. Its translation is CATGTGRGYEQYF.

V is TRBV27 and J is TRBJ2-7; 7 nucleotides agree with TRBD1. In germline, CDR1 is MNHEY, CDR2 SMNVEV (reference sequence). V was clipped by 0 bases and J by 4 bases; unmatched bases: 6. This CDR3 is built from 15 residues. This chain's CDR3 is CASSLSRDRLYEQYF. DNA of the CDR3: TGTGCCAGCAGTTTATCCCGGGACAGATTATACGAGCAGTACTTC.